One and the same sample provided the 24 T cell receptor beta chains below, sequenced in a study of T and B cells in COVID-19 patients. TRB was amplified from about 250-500 ng of blood genomic DNA. BIOMED2 TRB-A/B primer pools were used in multiplex TRB PCR. TCRdb itself ran the multiplex PCR reads through MiXCR, one entry per CDR3 protein. The sample consists of roughly 6,000 distinct CDR3 sequences, around 30% of them appearing once. Sequenced material: blood. The receptors shown here come from a human donor with active COVID-19.

This clonotype has a single count. The CDR3 sequence: CASSSAPDDQPQHF. As DNA, the CDR3 is TGTGCCTCCTCATCGGCCCCTGACGATCAGCCCCAGCATTTT. V gene TRBV19 combines with J gene TRBJ1-5; D is uncertain. This CDR3 contains 14 residues. V shed 11 bases and J shed 5 bases, with 19 bases lying between them. The germline CDR1 and CDR2 sequences are LNHDA and SQIVND (reference sequence).

The chain links TRBV7-2 to TRBJ2-5, with 11 bases fitting TRBD2. The J segment lost 3 bases and the V segment lost 5 bases, leaving 5 bases of the junction unmatched. The CDR3 length is 15 residues. Germline V gene lookup returns CDR1 SGHTA and CDR2 FQGNSA. The CDR3 is CASSLAGLAEETQYF. The CDR3 DNA reads TGTGCCAGCAGCCTCGCGGGACTAGCGGAAGAGACCCAGTACTTC.

By share of the sample, this clonotype is medium-sized. The chain recombines TRBV6-2 or TRBV6-3 with TRBJ2-7, with 9 bases fitting TRBD1. Germline CDR1 and CDR2: MNHEY and SVGEGT. V was clipped by 5 bases and J by 5 bases; unmatched bases: 16. This CDR3 has 17 residues. The chain's CDR3 is CASSPGTGSIYPNEQYF. The CDR3 DNA follows: TGTGCCAGCAGTCCTGGGACAGGGTCAATCTATCCTAACGAGCAGTACTTC.

This clonotype was seen only a few times. The gene calls are TRBV20-1 and TRBJ2-1; possible D gene TRBD1, 5 bases. CDR1 is DFQATT and CDR2 is SNEGSKA in the germline V gene (reference sequence). This CDR3 contains 11 residues. The V end lost 5 bases, the J end lost 3 bases, and 5 bases lay between the germline ends. As DNA, the CDR3 is TGCAGTGCTGACAGCTACAATGAGCAGTTCTTC. The encoded protein is CSADSYNEQFF.

This clonotype was observed a handful of times. This chain uses TRBV5-5 with TRBJ1-2; D is ambiguous. V was pared by 4 bases and J by 3 bases, with 13 bases between. The CDR3 consists of 14 residues. CDR1 is SGHKS, CDR2 YYEKEE, per germline (reference sequence). DNA for the CDR3: TGTGCCAGCAGCCTACCTCGGGCGGACTATGGCTACACCTTC. Encoded protein: CASSLPRADYGYTF.

Only a few counts were recorded for this clonotype. This chain connects TRBV19 to TRBJ2-5; D is undetermined. Trimming took off 1 base at V and 1 base at J, with 10 bases between the two ends. The CDR3 totals 15 residues. Germline-derived CDR1 and CDR2 are LNHDA and SQIVND (reference sequence). The CDR3 bases are TGTGCCAGTAGTATAGGGGTCACCTTCCAAGAGACCCAGTACTTC. Translating gives CASSIGVTFQETQYF.

The V and J genes are TRBV5-6 and TRBJ2-6; D might be TRBD2 (5 bases). The germline V gene encodes CDR1 SGHDT and CDR2 YYEEEE. Deletions cut 2 bases from V and 0 bases from J, with 12 bases between. The CDR3 contains 17 residues. CDR3 sequence: CASSFFMDSSGANVLTF. The CDR3 DNA sequence: TGTGCCAGCAGCTTTTTCATGGACTCCTCTGGGGCCAACGTCCTGACTTTC. The whole variable domain, remainder taken from reference TRBV5-6 and TRBJ2-6, is DAGVTQSPTHLIKTRGQQVTLRCSPKSGHDTVSWYQQALGQGPQFIFQYYEEEERQRGNFPDRFSGHQFPNYSSELNVNALLLGDSALYLCASSFFMDSSGANVLTFGAGSRLTVL.

By share of the sample, this clonotype is medium-sized (0.01 to 0.1%). This rearrangement joins TRBV29-1 to TRBJ2-1; no clear D gene. The CDR3 contains 12 residues. Germline lookup yields CDR1 SQVTM and CDR2 ANQGSEA. Deletions cut 3 bases from V and 10 bases from J, with 13 bases between. The CDR3 loop is CSVDRPTQEQFF. DNA of the CDR3: TGCAGCGTTGACAGACCAACCCAAGAGCAGTTCTTC.

The rearrangement joins TRBV20-1 to TRBJ2-2; no reliable D call. The V end lost 6 bases, the J end lost 1 base, and 12 bases lay between the germline ends. Germline V CDR1 and CDR2: DFQATT, SNEGSKA (reference sequence). This CDR3 spans 14 amino acids. CDR3 in amino acids: CSARPEQNTGELFF. The DNA for the CDR3 is TGCAGTGCCAGGCCCGAACAGAACACCGGGGAGCTGTTTTTT.

By its share, this clonotype is medium-sized (0.01 to 0.1%). The chain recombines TRBV29-1 with TRBJ1-1; 8 positions match TRBD1. The J segment lost 6 bases and the V segment lost 6 bases, leaving 6 bases of the junction unmatched. The CDR3 consists of 12 residues. From germline, CDR1 is SQVTM and CDR2 ANQGSEA. The CDR3 DNA reads TGCAGCGTGGGGGGGACAGGCGCTGAAGCTTTCTTT. This encodes CSVGGTGAEAFF.

The chain joins TRBV19 to TRBJ1-2, with a weak D call TRBD1 (6 bases). V gave up 4 bases and J gave up 3 bases, with 15 bases separating them. From germline, CDR1 is LNHDA and CDR2 SQIVND (reference sequence). The CDR3 consists of 15 residues. The CDR3 reads CASSRTDTGDYGYTF. As DNA, the CDR3 is TGTGCCAGTAGTAGGACAGACACCGGGGACTATGGCTACACCTTC.

By proportion, this clonotype is medium-sized. This chain connects TRBV27 to TRBJ2-2; 12 bases are a match to TRBD2. The CDR3 loop spans 16 amino acids. In germline, CDR1 is MNHEY, CDR2 SMNVEV (reference sequence). Germline trimming cut 6 bases from V and 5 bases from J; bases unmatched to any gene: 7. The CDR3 DNA follows: TGTGCCAGCAGCCGCCGACTAGCGGGAGCTACCGGGGAGCTGTTTTTT. It specifies CASSRRLAGATGELFF.

This clonotype has just a few counts. One junction end does not reproduce the germline sequence, and a read error may be involved. The chain couples TRBV5-4 to TRBJ2-3, with 11 bases matching TRBD2. Germline loops: CDR1 SGHNT, CDR2 YYREEE (reference sequence). This CDR3 contains 15 residues. DNA for the CDR3: TGCGCCAGCAGCATCACTAGCGGGAGTACAGATACGCAGTATTTT. This encodes CASSITSGSTDTQYF.

The sample holds one count of this clonotype. The genes are TRBV14 and TRBJ1-2; D unclear. This CDR3 has 12 amino acids. V lost 4 bases and J lost 4, with 7 bases in between. Germline CDR1 and CDR2: SGHDN and FVKESK. DNA of the CDR3: TGTGCCAGCAGCCCATCTAGCTATGGCTACACCTTC. This encodes CASSPSSYGYTF.

The chain is built from TRBV12-3 or TRBV12-4 and TRBJ2-2, with D possibly matching TRBD1 (5 bases). V lost 5 bases and J 6 bases, leaving 10 bases between the germline ends. CDR3 length: 13 residues. CDR3 DNA: TGTGCCAGCAGTCGACAGTCGGCCGGGGAGCTGTTTTTT. This translates into CASSRQSAGELFF.

The chain has TRBV7-6 and TRBJ2-1; 12 bases align to TRBD1. CDR1 SGHVS and CDR2 FNYEAQ come from the germline V gene. CDR3 length: 16 amino acids. Trimming cost V 5 bases and J 8 bases; bases outside gene matches: 10. Here the CDR3 reads CASSPFPGQGAYEQFF. The DNA of the CDR3 is TGTGCCAGCAGCCCTTTCCCGGGACAGGGGGCCTATGAGCAGTTCTTC.

V and J are TRBV12-3 or TRBV12-4 and TRBJ2-5, with 8 bases lining up with TRBD2. V lost 3 bases and J lost 1; bases outside the gene matches: 7. CDR3 size: 16 residues. The CDR3 spells CASSFLSGGFQETQYF. In nucleotides, the CDR3 is TGTGCCAGCAGTTTCCTATCGGGAGGGTTCCAAGAGACCCAGTACTTC.

V is TRBV28 and J is TRBJ2-7, with TRBD2 matching over 8 bases. Germline CDR1 is MDHEN and CDR2 is SYDVKM. The CDR3 runs to 11 residues. V shed 8 bases, J shed 5 bases, and the junction held 2 bases outside the gene matches. The CDR3 spells CASYGGDEQYF. The DNA of the CDR3 is TGTGCCAGCTACGGGGGGGACGAGCAGTACTTC.

The CDR3 spells CAISESNLRTQYF. Here the CDR3 DNA reads TGTGCCATCAGTGAGTCGAACTTACGGACCCAGTATTTT. The genes are TRBV10-3 and TRBJ2-3; no firm D call. Germline CDR1 is ENHRY and CDR2 is SYGVKD. The CDR3 covers 13 residues. V lost 0 bases to trimming and J lost 12 bases, with 13 bases between them.

This clonotype was detected a few times. The chain links TRBV18 to TRBJ1-1; the D is unclear. Germline CDR1 is KGHSH and CDR2 is LQKENI. Deletions cut 1 base from V and 4 bases from J, with 10 bases between. The CDR3 is made up of 14 amino acids. CDR3 in amino acids: CASSPQGVGTEAFF. The CDR3 bases are TGTGCCAGCTCACCACAGGGTGTCGGCACTGAAGCTTTCTTT.

J is TRBJ2-7 and V is TRBV7-9; D not resolved. Trimming removed 5 bases from V and 2 bases from J, with 13 bases in between. This CDR3 contains 14 residues. Germline V gene lookup returns CDR1 SEHNR and CDR2 FQNEAQ (reference sequence). CDR3 loop: CASSPKSVTYEQYF. The CDR3 DNA reads as TGTGCCAGCAGCCCCAAGTCCGTAACCTACGAGCAGTACTTC.

The J gene is TRBJ2-2, the V gene TRBV11-2; D uncertain. Per the germline V gene, CDR1 is SGHAT and CDR2 is FQNNGV. The CDR3 is 12 residues long. V lost 4 bases to trimming and J lost 2 bases, with 2 bases between them. The CDR3 loop reads CASSSNTGELFF. CDR3 in DNA: TGTGCCAGCAGCTCCAACACCGGGGAGCTGTTTTTT. Based on the CDR3 plus reference TRBV11-2 and TRBJ2-2, the full variable domain is EAGVAQSPRYKIIEKRQSVAFWCNPISGHATLYWYQQILGQGPKLLIQFQNNGVVDDSQLPKDRFSAERLKGVDSTLKIQPAKLEDSAVYLCASSSNTGELFFGEGSRLTVL.

A few counts support this clonotype. The chain uses TRBV7-9 and TRBJ2-7; no clear D. The V end lost 5 bases, the J end lost 0 bases, and 8 bases lay between the germline ends. There are 13 residues in the CDR3. Germline V gives CDR1 SEHNR, CDR2 FQNEAQ (reference sequence). CDR3 DNA sequence: TGTGCCAGCAGCCCCTCAGGCTCCTACGAGCAGTACTTC. It yields the protein CASSPSGSYEQYF.

This clonotype qualifies as medium-sized. This chain links TRBV27 with TRBJ2-7; the match to TRBD1 covers 10 bases. V shed 5 bases and J 5 bases; nucleotides not matched to a gene: 12. Looked up from germline, CDR1 is MNHEY and CDR2 is SMNVEV (reference sequence). The CDR3 loop spans 16 amino acids. For the CDR3, the DNA is TGTGCCAGCAGTCCCTCGACAGGGGGCGGCTTCCACGAGCAGTACTTC. It specifies CASSPSTGGGFHEQYF.